These 22 T cell receptor beta chains were all obtained from the same sample, sequenced in a study of shared clonotypes between healthy human individuals. Terminally differentiated effector memory CD45RA+ cells were left out of the naive CD8 fraction, which was CD45RO-negative and positively selected for CCR7. Profiling relied on immunoSEQ multiplex PCR, and the TCRdb table lists in-frame clones only, not all of them. Of under 2,000,000 clones listed, about 95% are singletons. Specimen: naive CD8+ T cells sorted from blood. Receptors originate from a man aged 18 to 29 in good health.

Remarks on this clone: Other DNA sequences in the sample encode the same CDR3. The rearrangement joins TRBV9 to TRBJ1-1; D unresolved. Trimming left V 0 bases short and J 3 bases short, with 9 bases between. Germline CDR1 reads SGDLS; CDR2 reads YYNGEE. The CDR3 is made up of 14 amino acids. The CDR3 region is CASSVDGRDTEAFF. The CDR3 bases are TGTGCCAGCAGCGTAGATGGGAGGGACACTGAAGCTTTCTTT.

V is TRBV27 and J is TRBJ2-5; 9 bases map to TRBD2. Per germline, CDR1 MNHEY and CDR2 SMNVEV (reference sequence). V shed 5 bases, J shed 5 bases, and the junction held 9 bases outside the gene matches. This CDR3 region has 15 residues. The CDR3 DNA follows: TGTGCCAGCAGTGATTCGGGACTAGCCGGGGAGACCCAGTACTTC. The encoded protein is CASSDSGLAGETQYF.

This chain connects TRBV7-9 to TRBJ2-7; tentatively, D is TRBD1 (5 bases). Looked up from germline, CDR1 is SEHNR and CDR2 is FQNEAQ (reference sequence). V lost 4 bases, J lost 4 bases, and 17 bases lay in between. CDR3 length equals 15 residues. In nucleotides, the CDR3 is TGTGCCAGCAGCTCGTGGGGCCAGGGAAAGTACGAGCAGTACTTC. As protein: CASSSWGQGKYEQYF.

About this clone itself: A read error is likely, as this CDR3 ends without the conserved phenylalanine or tryptophan. The genes are TRBV5-1 and TRBJ2-7; the match to TRBD2 covers 8 bases. The CDR3 has 14 residues. With 2 bases clipped from V and 3 bases from J, the junction kept 4 bases outside the gene matches. CDR1 and CDR2 (germline): SGHRS, YFSETQ. This CDR3 reads CASSFSGTRYEQYL. CDR3 in DNA: TGCGCCAGCAGCTTTAGCGGGACCCGCTACGAGCAGTACCTC.

The chain couples TRBV28 to TRBJ2-3, with TRBD1 matching 8 bases. The CDR3 extends over 17 amino acids. The germline V gene has CDR1 MDHEN and CDR2 SYDVKM. The junction had 13 bases not matched to a gene; V was cut back by 7 bases and J by 1 base. CDR3 region: CASTTVEQGAGTDTQYF. The CDR3, as DNA: TGTGCCAGCACCACCGTGGAGCAGGGGGCGGGCACAGATACGCAGTATTTT.

The rearrangement joins TRBV2 to TRBJ2-1, with TRBD2 matching over 7 bases. Germline lookup yields CDR1 SNHLY and CDR2 FYNNEI. CDR3 length equals 15 residues. Unmatched junction bases numbered 7, after V lost 8 bases and J lost 0 bases. CDR3 region: CASGEGESSYNEQFF. The DNA of the CDR3 is TGTGCCAGCGGGGAGGGAGAGAGCTCCTACAATGAGCAGTTCTTC.

This clone was seen once. The rearrangement links TRBV4-1 to TRBJ2-7; D ambiguous. Germline loops: CDR1 MGHRA, CDR2 YSYEKL. CDR3 length: 16 amino acids. V was cut by 1 base and J by 3 bases, with 16 bases left in between. CDR3 sequence: CASSQVTSGSLYEQYF. CDR3 nucleotide sequence: TGCGCCAGCAGCCAAGTTACATCGGGCAGCCTCTACGAGCAGTACTTC.

This sequence joins TRBV5-1 and TRBJ1-1, with D uncertain. The length of the CDR3 is 13 residues. The germline gives CDR1 SGHRS, CDR2 YFSETQ. V lost 1 base, J lost 7 bases, and 11 bases lay in between. The CDR3: CASSLPVGDEAFF. The CDR3 nucleotides are TGCGCCAGCAGCTTGCCTGTCGGGGATGAAGCTTTCTTT.

The rearrangement joins TRBV6-6 to TRBJ2-1; 11 bases map to TRBD2. Per the germline V gene, CDR1 is MNHNY and CDR2 is SVGAGI (reference sequence). The trim removed 4 bases at V and 5 bases at J, leaving 1 base unmatched. CDR3 length: 14 amino acids. CDR3: CASSWGLADNEQFF. The CDR3 DNA sequence: TGTGCCAGCAGTTGGGGACTAGCGGACAATGAGCAGTTCTTC.

The V gene is TRBV27, the J gene TRBJ2-7; 7 bases map to TRBD2. The CDR3 has 18 residues. CDR1 and CDR2 from the germline V gene are MNHEY and SMNVEV (reference sequence). Trimming took 4 bases from V and 4 from J; bases not matched to a gene: 19. CDR3 nucleotides: TGTGCCAGCAGTTCCGTCCTTCCTAGCGGAGCGATACTTTACGAGCAGTACTTC. Encoded protein: CASSSVLPSGAILYEQYF.

The chain employs TRBV19 and TRBJ2-2; TRBD2 agrees at 8 bases. Per germline, CDR1 LNHDA and CDR2 SQIVND (reference sequence). The CDR3 is 17 residues long. Trimming at V came to 3 bases and at J to 0 bases, leaving 6 bases not matched to a gene. The CDR3 protein is CASSIDSGNPNTGELFF. The DNA of the CDR3 is TGTGCCAGTAGTATCGATAGCGGGAACCCGAACACCGGGGAGCTGTTTTTT. Using reference TRBV19 and TRBJ2-2 for the parts outside the CDR3, the full variable domain is DGGITQSPKYLFRKEGQNVTLSCEQNLNHDAMYWYRQDPGQGLRLIYYSQIVNDFQKGDIAEGYSVSREKKESFPLTVTSAQKNPTAFYLCASSIDSGNPNTGELFFGEGSRLTVL.

The chain couples TRBV6-5 to TRBJ1-2; D uncertain. CDR3 size: 16 residues. V lost 0 bases and J lost 1, with 12 bases in between. CDR1 is MNHEY and CDR2 is SVGAGI in the germline V gene. CDR3 DNA sequence: TGTGCCAGCAGTTACTCGAATTCCGAGGGTAACTATGGCTACACCTTC. Its translation is CASSYSNSEGNYGYTF.

The chain combines TRBV14 with TRBJ1-1; 9 bases are shared with TRBD1. The CDR3 spans 19 residues. The germline V gene encodes CDR1 SGHDN and CDR2 FVKESK. J was trimmed by 3 bases and V by 0 bases; bases with no gene match: 14. CDR3 bases: TGTGCCAGCAGCCAAGATCGGGACAGGGTCTCTATCGACGACACTGAAGCTTTCTTT. Protein: CASSQDRDRVSIDDTEAFF.

The chain employs TRBV7-9 and TRBJ2-5; no firm D call. The CDR3 consists of 16 residues. V lost 4 bases and J lost 0, with 15 bases in between. Per germline, CDR1 SEHNR and CDR2 FQNEAQ (reference sequence). The CDR3 DNA is TGTGCCAGCAGCTCAGAGGTATTGGTCAACCAAGAGACCCAGTACTTC. Its protein product is CASSSEVLVNQETQYF.

This chain connects TRBV9 to TRBJ2-1; 8 bases match TRBD2. Per the germline V gene, CDR1 is SGDLS and CDR2 is YYNGEE. Trimming took 4 bases from V and 6 from J; bases not matched to a gene: 12. The CDR3 covers 16 residues. In nucleotides, the CDR3 is TGTGCCAGCAGCTTCCACCCGGGACTAGGGCTCAATGAGCAGTTCTTC. It translates to CASSFHPGLGLNEQFF. The entire variable domain, with the rest obtained from reference TRBV9 and TRBJ2-1, is as follows: DSGVTQTPKHLITATGQRVTLRCSPRSGDLSVYWYQQSLDQGLQFLIQYYNGEERAKGNILERFSAQQFPDLHSELNLSSLELGDSALYFCASSFHPGLGLNEQFFGPGTRLTVL.

The rearrangement links TRBV5-4 to TRBJ2-7, with D tentatively TRBD2 (5 bases). CDR3 length: 13 residues. Trimming took 4 bases from V and 6 from J, leaving 14 bases between them. Germline V gene sequence: CDR1 SGHNT, CDR2 YYREEE (reference sequence). The CDR3 protein is CASSPLGAGEQYF. CDR3 sequence (DNA): TGTGCCAGCAGCCCCTTGGGAGCAGGCGAGCAGTACTTC.

This chain links TRBV21-1 with TRBJ2-7. TRBV21-1 is given as a pseudogene. CDR3 length: 12 residues. CDR3 region: CASSSLQLKQYF. CDR3 DNA: TGTGCCAGCAGCTCCCTTCAGCTAAAGCAGTACTTC.

This chain links TRBV4-1 with TRBJ2-3; 13 nucleotides align to TRBD2. CDR1 MGHRA and CDR2 YSYEKL come from the germline V gene. V lost 3 bases to trimming and J lost 3 bases; unmatched junction nucleotides: 15. The CDR3 runs to 20 residues. The CDR3 sequence is CASSHTSLGLAGAVTDTQYF. The CDR3 DNA is TGCGCCAGCAGCCACACCTCTCTCGGACTAGCGGGAGCAGTTACAGATACGCAGTATTTT.

The rearrangement links TRBV5-1 to TRBJ2-1; TRBD2 aligns across 7 bases. The CDR3 covers 16 residues. CDR1 is SGHRS and CDR2 is YFSETQ in the germline V gene. V lost 2 bases, J lost 3 bases, and 8 bases stayed unmatched. The CDR3 DNA sequence: TGCGCCAGCAGCTTTGGGGCTAGCGGAATCTACAATGAGCAGTTCTTC. This codes for CASSFGASGIYNEQFF.

The chain combines TRBV10-3 with TRBJ2-7; 9 bases are a match to TRBD1. Germline V CDR1 and CDR2: ENHRY, SYGVKD. The V and J ends lost 6 bases and 3 bases, in that order; junction bases with no gene match: 6. The CDR3 consists of 14 residues. CDR3 sequence reads: CAIRLGQGSYEQYF. The CDR3 coding sequence is TGTGCCATCAGATTGGGACAGGGTAGCTACGAGCAGTACTTC.

Comment on this clone: Different DNA sequences within this sample yield the same CDR3. This sequence joins TRBV5-4 and TRBJ1-2; a possible D gene is TRBD1 (5 bases). Trimming took 0 bases from V and 2 from J, leaving 5 bases between them. There are 13 residues in the CDR3. CDR1 is SGHNT and CDR2 is YYREEE in the germline V gene (reference sequence). The CDR3 sequence: CASSLGGNYGYTF. The CDR3 bases are TGTGCCAGCAGCTTGGGGGGGAACTATGGCTACACCTTC. Drawing the rest from reference TRBV5-4 and TRBJ1-2, the complete variable domain is ETGVTQSPTHLIKTRGQQVTLRCSSQSGHNTVSWYQQALGQGPQFIFQYYREEENGRGNFPPRFSGLQFPNYSSELNVNALELDDSALYLCASSLGGNYGYTFGSGTRLTVV.

This chain links TRBV19 with TRBJ1-4, with a weak D call TRBD1 (6 bases). The CDR3 runs to 13 residues. The germline CDR1 and CDR2 sequences are LNHDA and SQIVND (reference sequence). Trimming cost V 10 bases and J 6 bases, with 15 bases left between them. DNA of the CDR3: TGTGCCACCCAAAGGGGGTTGCATGAAAAACTGTTTTTT. It is translated as CATQRGLHEKLFF.